This T cell receptor beta chain was sequenced during a study of T cell responses to AZD1222 COVID-19 vaccine. As regards this clone: The antigen is unknown.

The repertoire was sequenced with immunoSEQ multiplex PCR; TCRdb's copy has only in-frame clones and lacks some. The repertoire holds around 120,000 clones, with approximately 94% as singletons. Per the germline V gene, CDR1 is SEHNR and CDR2 is FQNEAQ (reference sequence). The CDR3 loop spans 14 amino acids. V was shortened by 7 bases and J by 4 bases, with 13 bases between the two germline ends. Study-level findings and limits: The donors showed a predominance of white British ancestry and of females, with possible underestimation of clonal diversity. Sampling captured repertoires only after the peak T cell response. CD4 TCRs covered the whole spike, strongest at regions 160-218 and 743-854.

The receptor's source is an adult who received the AZD1222 COVID-19 vaccine. Sequencing was performed on peripheral blood, taken 28 days after the second AZD1222 dose. The chain joins TRBV7-9 to TRBJ1-4; D not certain. CDR3 in amino acids: CASNLGSINEKLFF. The CDR3 DNA is TGTGCCAGCAACTTGGGGTCGATTAATGAAAAACTGTTTTTT.